One sample yielded the 27 T cell receptor beta chains listed below, sequenced in a study of blood T cell repertoires in COVID-19. Data came from immunoSEQ multiplex PCR; TCRdb stores just in-frame clones and leaves some out. This table has about 480,000 clones, around 88% appearing once. Input material: peripheral blood. The receptors stem from a woman between 25 and 40 years old with acute or convalescent COVID-19.

This clone has a single count. This chain connects TRBV27 to TRBJ1-6; 8 nucleotides agree with TRBD1. CDR3 length equals 15 residues. Germline V gene sequence: CDR1 MNHEY, CDR2 SMNVEV (reference sequence). With V trimmed by 4 bases and J by 7 bases, 6 bases remained unmatched. The CDR3 DNA follows: TGTGCCAGCAGTTCTACAGGGGGAGGAAATTCACCCCTCCACTTT. Its translation: CASSSTGGGNSPLHF.

The chain carries TRBV7-8 and TRBJ2-3, with D perhaps TRBD2 (6 bases). The CDR3 runs to 17 residues. The germline CDR1 and CDR2 sequences are SGHVS and FQNEAQ. V lost 2 bases to trimming and J lost 1 base, with 16 bases between them. The CDR3 loop is CASSLLGTLAGTDTQYF. DNA of the CDR3: TGTGCCAGCAGCTTACTGGGGACTCTCGCCGGCACAGATACGCAGTATTTT.

V gene TRBV21-1 combines with J gene TRBJ1-5; TRBD1 is taken as the D call from the table, unchecked against the DNA. TRBV21-1 is marked as a pseudogene. The CDR3 totals 14 residues. CDR3 in DNA: TGTGCCAGCAGCCTTTCAGGGGGCGATCAGCCCCAGCATTTT. Amino acids: CASSLSGGDQPQHF.

The genes are TRBV14 and TRBJ2-3, with 11 bases lining up with TRBD2. The CDR3 runs to 18 residues. Germline lookup yields CDR1 SGHDN and CDR2 FVKESK. Unmatched junction bases numbered 5, after V lost 0 bases and J lost 0 bases. In DNA, the CDR3 is TGTGCCAGCAGCCAAGATCGGCTAGCGGGGGGTAGCACAGATACGCAGTATTTT. It encodes CASSQDRLAGGSTDTQYF.

V gene TRBV7-8 combines with J gene TRBJ2-1; D may be TRBD2 (6 bases). V shed 2 bases and J shed 2 bases, with 19 bases lying between them. Germline CDR1 SGHVS, CDR2 FQNEAQ. The CDR3 has 18 amino acids. The CDR3, as DNA: TGTGCCAGCAGCTTATATTCCCCGGTGACTAGAACCTACAATGAGCAGTTCTTC. This gives the protein CASSLYSPVTRTYNEQFF.

A word on this clone: The junction and the germline gene differ at one end; a read error may be behind it. This chain joins TRBV6-1 and TRBJ1-5; 8 bases fit TRBD1. Germline V gives CDR1 MNHNS, CDR2 SASEGT. The length of the CDR3 is 14 residues. The CDR3 sequence is CASTEGTGTQPQHF. As DNA, the CDR3 is TGTGCCAGCACTGAAGGGACAGGTACTCAGCCCCAGCATTTT.

The rearrangement links TRBV28 to TRBJ1-2; D call uncertain. V lost 5 bases to trimming and J lost 8 bases, with 18 bases between them. The CDR3 runs 14 residues. CDR1 is MDHEN and CDR2 is SYDVKM in the germline V gene. For the CDR3, the DNA is TGTGCCAGCAGTCCCCTCGGCAGACCGCGGGGCTACACCTTC. It is translated as CASSPLGRPRGYTF.

This chain links TRBV19 with TRBJ1-2; possibly TRBD1 for D (5 bases). V lost 11 bases, J lost 4 bases, and 17 bases lay in between. Looked up from germline, CDR1 is LNHDA and CDR2 is SQIVND (reference sequence). The CDR3 sequence is 13 residues long. The CDR3 here is CACYAGEGYGYTF. DNA for the CDR3: TGTGCCTGCTATGCGGGGGAAGGCTATGGCTACACCTTC.

The genes are TRBV19 and TRBJ2-5; TRBD2 matches at 8 bases. In germline, CDR1 is LNHDA, CDR2 SQIVND (reference sequence). The CDR3 spans 17 residues. J gave up 1 base and V 6 bases, and 13 bases lay outside the gene matches. CDR3 sequence reads: CASSISGAGGTQETQYF. Written as DNA, the CDR3 is TGTGCCAGTAGCATCAGCGGGGCGGGGGGCACCCAAGAGACCCAGTACTTC. Drawing the rest from reference TRBV19 and TRBJ2-5, the complete variable domain is DGGITQSPKYLFRKEGQNVTLSCEQNLNHDAMYWYRQDPGQGLRLIYYSQIVNDFQKGDIAEGYSVSREKKESFPLTVTSAQKNPTAFYLCASSISGAGGTQETQYFGPGTRLLVL.

This chain joins TRBV24-1 and TRBJ2-7, with D uncertain. The CDR3 spans 13 residues. Germline-derived CDR1 and CDR2 are KGHDR and SFDVKD. V dropped 3 bases and J dropped 3 bases, with 8 bases sitting between them. This CDR3 reads CATSDIVLYEQYF. In DNA, the CDR3 is TGTGCCACCAGTGATATAGTGCTCTACGAGCAGTACTTC.

This clone showed up just once. Mismatch with germline at one junction end may stem from a read error. Other DNA sequences in this sample translate to the same CDR3. The chain is built from TRBV25-1 and TRBJ1-4, with D perhaps matching TRBD1 (5 bases). CDR1 MGHDK and CDR2 SYGVNS come from the germline V gene. The CDR3 is made up of 15 amino acids. The CDR3 protein is CASSEIGAANEKLFF. The CDR3 DNA is TGTGCCAGTAGTGAAATTGGGGCTGCTAATGAAAAACTGTTTTTT.

The V and J genes are TRBV13 and TRBJ2-7, with 7 bases identical to TRBD1. From germline, CDR1 is PRHDT and CDR2 FYEKMQ (reference sequence). The CDR3 covers 14 residues. V shed 2 bases, J shed 6 bases, and the junction held 7 bases outside the gene matches. CDR3 nucleotides: TGTGCCAGCAGCTTACGACAGACAGGGTCCGAGCAGTACTTC. Protein sequence: CASSLRQTGSEQYF.

The genes are TRBV2 and TRBJ2-2, with 9 bases aligning to TRBD1. V lost 5 bases, J lost 5 bases, and 6 bases stayed unmatched. The CDR3 has 15 amino acids. Germline lookup yields CDR1 SNHLY and CDR2 FYNNEI. The DNA of the CDR3 is TGTGCCAGCAGTAACTACAGGGGGCGTACCGGGGAGCTGTTTTTT. Protein: CASSNYRGRTGELFF. The complete variable domain, with remaining parts taken from reference TRBV2 and TRBJ2-2, reads EPEVTQTPSHQVTQMGQEVILRCVPISNHLYFYWYRQILGQKVEFLVSFYNNEISEKSEIFDDQFSVERPDGSNFTLKIRSTKLEDSAMYFCASSNYRGRTGELFFGEGSRLTVL.

The genes are TRBV11-2 and TRBJ2-7; D ambiguous. The CDR3 contains 15 residues. V lost 0 bases and J lost 0, with 9 bases in between. Germline CDR1 SGHAT, CDR2 FQNNGV. This CDR3 is CASSLEAEDSYEQYF. CDR3 DNA: TGTGCCAGCAGCTTAGAGGCTGAGGACTCCTACGAGCAGTACTTC.

This clone was observed a single time. This chain uses TRBV6-5 with TRBJ1-1; 8 bases agree with TRBD1. The CDR3 sequence is 15 residues long. The germline V gene encodes CDR1 MNHEY and CDR2 SVGAGI. J gave up 5 bases and V 4 bases, and 9 bases lay outside the gene matches. CDR3 DNA sequence: TGTGCCAGCAGTTTTTGGGCAGGGGGCCGGACTGAAGCTTTCTTT. It yields the protein CASSFWAGGRTEAFF.

V gene TRBV19 combines with J gene TRBJ2-7; weak D call: TRBD2 (6 bases). Trimming took off 3 bases at V and 1 base at J, with 13 bases between the two ends. The CDR3 covers 15 residues. The germline V gene has CDR1 LNHDA and CDR2 SQIVND (reference sequence). The CDR3 region has the DNA TGTGCCAGTAGTATGGGCCTTAGCGGTTCCTACGAGCAGTACTTC. It is translated as CASSMGLSGSYEQYF.

This sequence joins TRBV6-5 and TRBJ2-7; TRBD1 matches 9 bases. The CDR3 has 16 amino acids. Germline trimming cut 2 bases from V and 6 bases from J; bases unmatched to any gene: 11. The germline CDR1 and CDR2 sequences are MNHEY and SVGAGI. The CDR3 bases are TGTGCCAGCAGTTACCCTACGAAGACAGGGGGACGCGAGCAGTACTTC. Translation: CASSYPTKTGGREQYF.

This clone was seen just once. The chain has TRBV19 and TRBJ2-1; TRBD2 matches at 11 bases. Germline V gene sequence: CDR1 LNHDA, CDR2 SQIVND (reference sequence). The CDR3 length is 18 residues. V lost 4 bases, J lost 2 bases, and 10 bases stayed unmatched. The CDR3 DNA reads as TGTGCCAGTAGTAGGTCTGGATTTAGCGGGGGGGCCTACAATGAGCAGTTCTTC. Amino acids: CASSRSGFSGGAYNEQFF.

The chain joins TRBV15 to TRBJ1-3; no clear D. The CDR3 totals 18 residues. V gave up 0 bases and J gave up 0 bases, with 15 bases separating them. Germline values: CDR1 LNHNV, CDR2 YYDKDF (reference sequence). The CDR3 DNA reads as TGTGCCACCAGCAGAGAAGGAAGAGGGTATCTCTCTGGAAACACCATATATTTT. Amino acid sequence: CATSREGRGYLSGNTIYF.

This clone was detected only a few times. CDR3 sequence: CASSVEGGWETQYF. The CDR3 nucleotides are TGTGCCAGCAGCGTAGAGGGCGGGTGGGAGACCCAGTACTTC. The chain employs TRBV9 and TRBJ2-5; maybe TRBD2 (5 bases). CDR1 is SGDLS and CDR2 is YYNGEE in the germline V gene. The CDR3 is made up of 14 amino acids. The germline V and J ends were trimmed by 0 bases and 5 bases, with 11 bases remaining between them.

The rearrangement links TRBV27 to TRBJ1-2; D possibly corresponds to TRBD1 (5 bases). Germline lookup yields CDR1 MNHEY and CDR2 SMNVEV (reference sequence). Trimming cost V 1 base and J 4 bases, with 19 bases left between them. The CDR3 is 17 amino acids. CDR3 nucleotide sequence: TGTGCCAGCAGTTTATATAGGGGCGGTCGAGGCTCCTATGGCTACACCTTC. Its protein is CASSLYRGGRGSYGYTF.

The chain joins TRBV14 to TRBJ1-1, with D possibly matching TRBD1 (6 bases). CDR1 and CDR2 (germline): SGHDN, FVKESK. V lost 4 bases and J 3 bases, leaving 12 bases between the germline ends. The CDR3 is made up of 14 amino acids. This chain's CDR3 is CASSPLQGYTEAFF. The CDR3 DNA is TGTGCCAGCAGCCCCTTACAGGGCTACACTGAAGCTTTCTTT.

V is TRBV2 and J is TRBJ2-2; 7 nucleotides line up with TRBD1. The length of the CDR3 is 17 residues. From germline, CDR1 is SNHLY and CDR2 FYNNEI. The V segment lost 5 bases and the J segment 0 bases; nucleotides outside the gene matches: 9. The CDR3 sequence is CASSRLRDRANTGELFF. In DNA, the CDR3 is TGTGCCAGCAGTAGACTCCGGGACAGAGCGAACACCGGGGAGCTGTTTTTT.

The V gene is TRBV11-1, the J gene TRBJ2-5; D is unresolved. Germline CDR1 is SGHAT and CDR2 is FQDESV (reference sequence). Between the trimmed V and J ends, which lost 1 base and 5 bases, there was a span of 8 bases. The CDR3 is 13 amino acids. CDR3 nucleotide sequence: TGTGCCAGCAGCTTAGGGCAGGCGGAGACCCAGTACTTC. Translation gives CASSLGQAETQYF. Combining the CDR3 with reference TRBV11-1 and TRBJ2-5 gives the whole variable domain EAEVAQSPRYKITEKSQAVAFWCDPISGHATLYWYRQILGQGPELLVQFQDESVVDDSQLPKDRFSAERLKGVDSTLKIQPAELGDSAMYLCASSLGQAETQYFGPGTRLLVL.

V gene TRBV5-1 combines with J gene TRBJ2-1, with D uncertain. V was pared by 2 bases and J by 8 bases, with 8 bases between. CDR3 size: 12 residues. Germline CDR1 SGHRS, CDR2 YFSETQ. The CDR3: CASSFSSHEQFF. DNA for the CDR3: TGCGCCAGCAGCTTTAGTAGCCATGAGCAGTTCTTC.

This chain connects TRBV6-5 to TRBJ1-1; TRBD1 matches 9 bases. The V and J ends lost 5 bases and 6 bases, in that order; junction bases with no gene match: 10. The CDR3 has 15 residues. Germline V gene lookup returns CDR1 MNHEY and CDR2 SVGAGI. Here the CDR3 reads CASSKRRDRAPEAFF. In DNA form, the CDR3 reads TGTGCCAGCAGTAAACGCCGGGACAGGGCCCCTGAAGCTTTCTTT.

This clone was picked up one time. This chain connects TRBV7-2 to TRBJ1-5; the D gene is possibly TRBD1 (5 bases). V was clipped by 5 bases and J by 6 bases, with 11 bases between them. The germline V gene has CDR1 SGHTA and CDR2 FQGNSA. This CDR3 has 13 residues. CDR3 DNA sequence: TGTGCCAGCAGCGCCCGGGGGGGTCAGCCCCAGCATTTT. Its translation: CASSARGGQPQHF.